Reported below is one T cell receptor (beta chain). Its cognate antigen is unknown. The data derive from a study of cytomegalovirus exposure and HLA in healthy donors. 13 Jbeta primers and 60 Vbeta primers were used for the PCR. The protocol was immunoSEQ multiplex PCR, while the TCRdb copy is restricted to in-frame clones and leaves out a portion. There are some 140,000 clones in the sample; roughly 80% occur only once, and around 3.2% lies in the top ten. After removal of 3 bases from V and 1 base from J, the junction contained 6 bases not matched to a gene. CDR3 length: 16 amino acids. Germline V gene lookup returns CDR1 LGHNA and CDR2 YSLEER. Overall study findings and caveats: Accurate predictions that matched the HLA-A and HLA-B alleles of most subjects were reportedly made from TCR beta sequences.

V is TRBV4-3 and J is TRBJ1-1; TRBD1 matches at 9 bases. Sequencing was carried out using PBMCs. This clonotype originated in a man aged 35-49 years in good health and CMV-seronegative. CDR3 region: CASSQGTGIRNTEAFF. In DNA, the CDR3 is TGCGCCAGCAGCCAGGGGACAGGGATCAGGAACACTGAAGCTTTCTTT.